One T cell receptor beta chain is described in this entry. The record originates from a study of T cell responses to AZD1222 COVID-19 vaccine. Clones were sequenced by immunoSEQ multiplex PCR, and TCRdb holds only the in-frame ones, with some missing. This table has about 140,000 clones, approximately 93% appearing once. The CDR3 totals 15 residues. The ends lost 8 bases at V and 2 bases at J; junction bases unmatched: 9. Germline assignment: CDR1 SNHLY and CDR2 FYNNEI. The chain carries TRBV2 and TRBJ1-5; 7 nucleotides align to TRBD1. The sequencing here drew on peripheral blood, taken after recovery from COVID-19. The sequence was collected from an adult who had recovered from COVID-19. As DNA, the CDR3 is TGTGCCAGCGGACCCGGGACAGCGCGCAATCAGCCCCAGCATTTT. This codes for CASGPGTARNQPQHF. Full variable domain (outside the CDR3, taken from reference TRBV2 and TRBJ1-5): EPEVTQTPSHQVTQMGQEVILRCVPISNHLYFYWYRQILGQKVEFLVSFYNNEISEKSEIFDDQFSVERPDGSNFTLKIRSTKLEDSAMYFCASGPGTARNQPQHFGDGTRLSIL.